The T cell receptor (beta chain) under discussion was sequenced for a study of identical twins. Overall study findings and caveats: Analyses of zero insertions could be partly confounded by invariant MAIT and iNKT cells.

A single record per CDR3 protein comes from TCRdb applying MiXCR to the 5' RACE reads. Among about 300,000 distinct CDR3 sequences, about 12% were seen once, and the ten largest hold about 7%. On this clonotype: Its antigen is unknown.

These data were also filed under a second study, of yellow fever vaccine responses in identical twins. Per that study: Convergence reportedly seemed to mark part of the twins' vaccine T cell response, with personalization marking the rest.

The receptor was derived from a young woman in good health. The sample consisted of CD8+ T cells sorted from blood.

CDR3 nucleotide sequence: TGTGCCACCGGACAGGGCAACACCGGGGAGCTGTTTTTT. It specifies CATGQGNTGELFF. The chain uses TRBV24-1 and TRBJ2-2, with 8 bases matching TRBD1. Germline V gene lookup returns CDR1 KGHDR and CDR2 SFDVKD. The CDR3 has 13 residues. J lost 2 bases, V lost 9 bases, and 1 base had no gene match.